The 8 T cell receptor beta chains given below trace back to one sample, sequenced in a study of blood T cell repertoires in COVID-19 (dated by TCRdb to the early 2020s). Libraries were constructed by the immunoSEQ multiplex PCR assay. TCRdb retrieved this table from immuneACCESS and kept in-frame rearrangements only. Not all clones are present; in checked studies, unresolved V genes account for under half, and no reason is known for the remainder. For this sample the table gives approximately 250,000 clones, of which 86% were detected only once. The top ten constitute about 10% of the sample. Sequencing was done on a sample of peripheral blood. These TCRs come from a man in his forties with active or convalescent COVID-19.

This clone was counted a single time. The chain recombines TRBV18 with TRBJ1-1; TRBD1 agrees at 7 bases. CDR3 length: 15 residues. Germline lookup yields CDR1 KGHSH and CDR2 LQKENI. With V trimmed by 6 bases and J by 1 base, 8 bases remained unmatched. CDR3 nucleotides: TGTGCCAGCTCCTACCAGACAGGGCAGAACACTGAAGCTTTCTTT. This translates into CASSYQTGQNTEAFF.

The rearrangement joins TRBV5-5 to TRBJ2-7, with TRBD1 identical over 10 bases. The J segment lost 4 bases and the V segment lost 4 bases, leaving 8 bases of the junction unmatched. CDR3 length: 15 residues. The germline gives CDR1 SGHKS, CDR2 YYEKEE (reference sequence). CDR3 bases: TGTGCCAGCAGCAGAAGCGGACAGGGGGGGTACGAGCAGTACTTC. This translates into CASSRSGQGGYEQYF.

The chain recombines TRBV12-3 or TRBV12-4 with TRBJ2-3; D is undetermined. This CDR3 contains 13 residues. The V end was cut by 3 bases, the J end by 5 bases, with 9 bases between. The CDR3 sequence is CASSFKTGDTQYF. The CDR3 nucleotides are TGTGCCAGCAGTTTTAAGACGGGAGATACGCAGTATTTT.

The gene calls are TRBV13 and TRBJ2-7, with no clear D. V was pared by 5 bases and J by 3 bases, with 5 bases between. Looked up from germline, CDR1 is PRHDT and CDR2 is FYEKMQ (reference sequence). This CDR3 comprises 11 residues. In DNA form, the CDR3 reads TGTGCCAGCAGCGCCTACTACGAGCAGTACTTC. Amino acid sequence: CASSAYYEQYF.

This chain joins TRBV5-1 and TRBJ1-1, with a tentative D call TRBD1 (5 bases). This CDR3 has 15 amino acids. V dropped 2 bases and J dropped 0 bases, with 11 bases sitting between them. CDR1 is SGHRS and CDR2 is YFSETQ in the germline V gene. CDR3 coding DNA: TGCGCCAGCAGCTTCAGGGATCCGATGAACACTGAAGCTTTCTTT. This codes for CASSFRDPMNTEAFF.

The chain combines TRBV5-6 with TRBJ1-2; the match to TRBD1 covers 8 bases. This CDR3 contains 16 residues. CDR1 is SGHDT, CDR2 YYEEEE, per germline. The J segment lost 5 bases and the V segment lost 4 bases, leaving 13 bases of the junction unmatched. The CDR3 coding sequence is TGTGCCAGCAGCACCGGACAGGGTCTCTTTCAATATGGCTACACCTTC. It is translated as CASSTGQGLFQYGYTF.

In this sample, this clone turned up once. The genes are TRBV5-4 and TRBJ2-7; 8 nucleotides line up with TRBD2. The CDR3 runs to 17 residues. Germline CDR1 is SGHNT and CDR2 is YYREEE (reference sequence). Trimming took 4 bases from V and 7 from J; bases not matched to a gene: 19. In DNA, the CDR3 is TGTGCCAGCAGCCCCGACCTGAGACTAGCGCCCTCGGAAGAGCAGTACTTC. This translates into CASSPDLRLAPSEEQYF.

J is TRBJ1-4 and V is TRBV27; TRBD1 agrees at 9 bases. V shed 5 bases, J shed 5 bases, and the junction held 6 bases outside the gene matches. This CDR3 is built from 15 residues. The germline gives CDR1 MNHEY, CDR2 SMNVEV (reference sequence). CDR3 in amino acids: CASSPAGTGNEKLFF. The CDR3 DNA is TGTGCCAGCAGTCCAGCCGGGACAGGGAATGAAAAACTGTTTTTT.